Below are 10 T cell receptor beta chains sequenced from a single sample in a study of T cells in Graves' hyperthyroidism and ophthalmopathy. The TCR beta CDR3 regions underwent amplification using RNA transcripts as the source. HTBI primers drove first-round RT-PCR of the TCR CDR3. TCRdb redid the calling of the multiplex PCR reads with MiXCR, one entry per CDR3 protein. The data show roughly 500,000 distinct CDR3 sequences, 40% to 50% seen once. Input material: peripheral blood or thyroid tissue (not recorded which). The receptors come from an adult woman with Graves' disease, either hyperthyroidism or ophthalmopathy (not recorded which).

This clonotype came up a few times. The rearrangement uses TRBV7-9 and TRBJ2-7, with 8 positions matching TRBD2. The CDR3 totals 15 residues. Losses at the gene ends were 6 bases for V and 0 bases for J; bases not matched to a gene: 7. The germline V gene encodes CDR1 SEHNR and CDR2 FQNEAQ (reference sequence). CDR3 sequence reads: CASSPSGWSSYEQYF. CDR3 DNA sequence: TGTGCCAGCAGTCCTAGCGGGTGGAGCTCCTACGAGCAGTACTTC.

This clonotype was seen just once. This sequence joins TRBV20-1 and TRBJ2-7, with 13 bases aligning to TRBD2. V shed 2 bases, J shed 3 bases, and the junction held 7 bases outside the gene matches. Germline V gives CDR1 DFQATT, CDR2 SNEGSKA (reference sequence). This CDR3 has 16 residues. CDR3 protein: CSARSGTSGTRYEQYF. CDR3 DNA sequence: TGCAGTGCTAGATCCGGGACTAGCGGGACCCGCTACGAGCAGTACTTC.

This chain connects TRBV12-3 or TRBV12-4 to TRBJ2-5; 7 bases align to TRBD1. V lost 4 bases to trimming and J lost 5 bases; unmatched junction nucleotides: 10. The CDR3 extends over 15 amino acids. This CDR3 reads CASSSNRQGKETQYF. CDR3 DNA: TGTGCCAGCAGTTCCAATCGACAGGGCAAGGAGACCCAGTACTTC.

This sequence joins TRBV19 and TRBJ1-5; perhaps TRBD1 as D (5 bases). CDR1 and CDR2 from the germline V gene are LNHDA and SQIVND (reference sequence). This CDR3 has 15 residues. V was shortened by 7 bases and J by 3 bases, with 16 bases between the two germline ends. The CDR3: CASKGWELSNQPQHF. The CDR3 DNA reads as TGTGCCAGTAAGGGGTGGGAGCTCTCCAATCAGCCCCAGCATTTT.

This chain links TRBV12-3 or TRBV12-4 with TRBJ1-1, with D possibly matching TRBD1 (6 bases). V was cut by 7 bases and J by 6 bases, with 18 bases left in between. The CDR3 consists of 14 residues. The CDR3 is CASNAGAPDPEAFF. In DNA form, the CDR3 reads TGTGCCAGCAATGCAGGGGCCCCGGACCCTGAAGCTTTCTTT.

This clonotype was seen only once. This chain's CDR3 is CATRRGGNTF. In DNA, the CDR3 is TGTGCCACCAGGAGAGGGGGAAACACCTTC. This chain links TRBV10-3 with TRBJ1-2, with a tentative D call TRBD1 (6 bases). The germline gives CDR1 ENHRY, CDR2 SYGVKD. V shed 10 bases and J shed 12 bases, with 15 bases lying between them. The CDR3 length is 10 residues.

This clonotype was picked up a small number of times. This sequence joins TRBV29-1 and TRBJ2-7, with 7 bases fitting TRBD2. The V gene's germline CDR1 is SQVTM and CDR2 ANQGSEA. The CDR3 has 12 amino acids. After removal of 7 bases from V and 5 bases from J, the junction contained 8 bases not matched to a gene. CDR3 bases: TGCAGCGCCCGCGGGGAGGGAGACGAGCAGTACTTC. This translates into CSARGEGDEQYF.

This clonotype has a count of ten or more. The rearrangement uses TRBV14 and TRBJ2-7; D may be TRBD1 (6 bases). Germline-derived CDR1 and CDR2 are SGHDN and FVKESK. CDR3 size: 13 residues. V dropped 4 bases and J dropped 6 bases, with 13 bases sitting between them. In nucleotides, the CDR3 is TGTGCCAGCAGCCCCCGGACAGTTGGCGAGCAGTACTTC. As protein: CASSPRTVGEQYF.

The chain recombines TRBV10-3 with TRBJ1-5, with D tentatively TRBD1 (6 bases). The CDR3 has 15 amino acids. With 3 bases removed from V and 4 bases from J, the gap between germline ends came to 13 bases. The germline V gene has CDR1 ENHRY and CDR2 SYGVKD. The CDR3 sequence is CAISEYGQPNQPQHF. The CDR3 DNA is TGTGCCATCAGTGAATACGGACAGCCTAATCAGCCCCAGCATTTT.

This sequence joins TRBV19 and TRBJ2-2; 14 bases fit TRBD2. The V gene's germline CDR1 is LNHDA and CDR2 SQIVND (reference sequence). This CDR3 is built from 17 residues. V gave up 6 bases and J gave up 6 bases; unmatched junction bases: 9. The CDR3 spells CASSPLPGLAGAGELFF. CDR3 DNA: TGTGCCAGTAGCCCACTCCCGGGACTAGCGGGAGCCGGGGAGCTGTTTTTT.